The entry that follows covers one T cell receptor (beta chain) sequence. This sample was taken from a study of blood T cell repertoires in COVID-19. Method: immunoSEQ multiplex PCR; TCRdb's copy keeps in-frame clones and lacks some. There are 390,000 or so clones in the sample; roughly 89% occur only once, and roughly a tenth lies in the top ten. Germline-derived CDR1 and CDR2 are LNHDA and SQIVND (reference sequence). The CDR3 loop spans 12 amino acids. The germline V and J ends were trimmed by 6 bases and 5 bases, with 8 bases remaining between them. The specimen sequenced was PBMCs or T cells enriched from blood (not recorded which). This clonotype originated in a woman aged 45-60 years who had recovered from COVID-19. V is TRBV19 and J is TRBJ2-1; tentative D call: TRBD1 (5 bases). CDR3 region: CASRGPHNEQFF. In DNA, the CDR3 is TGTGCCAGTAGGGGGCCTCACAATGAGCAGTTCTTC.